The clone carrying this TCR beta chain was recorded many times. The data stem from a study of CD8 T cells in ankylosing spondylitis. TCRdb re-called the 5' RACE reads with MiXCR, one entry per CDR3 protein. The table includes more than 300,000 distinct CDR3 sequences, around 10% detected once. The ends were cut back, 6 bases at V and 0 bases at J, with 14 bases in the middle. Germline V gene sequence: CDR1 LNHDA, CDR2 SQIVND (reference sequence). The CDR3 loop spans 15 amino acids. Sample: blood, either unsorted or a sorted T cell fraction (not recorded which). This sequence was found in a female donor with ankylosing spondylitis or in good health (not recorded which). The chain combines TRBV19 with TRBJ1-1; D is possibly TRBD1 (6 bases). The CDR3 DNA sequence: TGTGCCAGTAGGGCTACAGGGCACGTGAACACTGAAGCTTTCTTT. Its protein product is CASRATGHVNTEAFF.